Following are 10 T cell receptor beta chains from one sample sequenced in a study of early T cells in non-severe SARS-CoV-2 infection. TCRdb fed the 5' RACE reads into MiXCR, producing one record per CDR3 protein. Here the sample spans tens of thousands of distinct CDR3 sequences, approximately 5.2% being singletons. Sequenced: whole blood. The receptors come from an adult who was a healthcare worker with PCR-confirmed SARS-CoV-2 infection or an uninfected control (not recorded which).

This chain joins TRBV2 and TRBJ2-3; D remains ambiguous. V lost 3 bases and J lost 0, with 10 bases in between. Germline V gene data show CDR1 as SNHLY and CDR2 as FYNNEI. The CDR3 covers 15 residues. This CDR3 reads CASSEVLSSTDTQYF. DNA for the CDR3: TGTGCCAGCAGTGAGGTCCTTTCTAGCACAGATACGCAGTATTTT. Filled out from reference TRBV2 and TRBJ2-3, the complete variable domain reads EPEVTQTPSHQVTQMGQEVILRCVPISNHLYFYWYRQILGQKVEFLVSFYNNEISEKSEIFDDQFSVERPDGSNFTLKIRSTKLEDSAMYFCASSEVLSSTDTQYFGPGTRLTVL.

This clonotype was detected ten times or more. This chain connects TRBV6-5 to TRBJ1-5; maybe TRBD1 (5 bases). The CDR3 sequence is 15 residues long. The germline CDR1 and CDR2 sequences are MNHEY and SVGAGI. V was clipped by 2 bases and J by 3 bases, with 11 bases between them. The CDR3 DNA sequence: TGTGCCAGCAGTTACGACGGGACTAACAATCAGCCCCAGCATTTT. Its translation: CASSYDGTNNQPQHF.

The chain couples TRBV5-1 to TRBJ2-1; 8 bases are shared with TRBD2. V lost 4 bases, J lost 2 bases, and 11 bases stayed unmatched. The CDR3 sequence is 17 residues long. Looked up from germline, CDR1 is SGHRS and CDR2 is YFSETQ. The CDR3, as DNA: TGCGCCAGCAGCCCCCAACCCACGGGAGGGACCTACAATGAGCAGTTCTTC. Encoded protein: CASSPQPTGGTYNEQFF. Complete variable domain (other parts from reference TRBV5-1 and TRBJ2-1): KAGVTQTPRYLIKTRGQQVTLSCSPISGHRSVSWYQQTPGQGLQFLFEYFSETQRNKGNFPGRFSGRQFSNSRSEMNVSTLELGDSALYLCASSPQPTGGTYNEQFFGPGTRLTVL.

This clonotype was seen a few times. The V and J genes are TRBV20-1 and TRBJ1-4; D might be TRBD1 (5 bases). The CDR3 is made up of 13 amino acids. The V end was cut by 3 bases, the J end by 8 bases, with 13 bases between. Germline V gene lookup returns CDR1 DFQATT and CDR2 SNEGSKA (reference sequence). The CDR3 region is CSARIQGLEKLFF. CDR3 nucleotide sequence: TGCAGTGCTAGGATCCAGGGACTCGAAAAACTGTTTTTT.

This clonotype was counted between two and nine times. The genes are TRBV6-1 and TRBJ2-1; 8 bases fit TRBD1. V gave up 10 bases and J gave up 1 base; unmatched junction bases: 21. The CDR3 contains 19 residues. CDR1 MNHNS and CDR2 SASEGT come from the germline V gene. The DNA for the CDR3 is TGTGCCACCCATGGACGACCCGACAGGGGCCACCAATCCTACAATGAGCAGTTCTTC. Protein: CATHGRPDRGHQSYNEQFF.

There are many counts of this clonotype. The genes are TRBV20-1 and TRBJ2-7; TRBD2 might be the D (7 bases). Per germline, CDR1 DFQATT and CDR2 SNEGSKA (reference sequence). This CDR3 is built from 14 residues. Trimming took off 0 bases at V and 6 bases at J, with 15 bases between the two ends. The CDR3 reads CSARDPGGPGEQYF. The CDR3 nucleotides read TGCAGTGCTAGAGATCCGGGGGGCCCTGGCGAGCAGTACTTC.

In this sample, this clonotype turned up a few times. The chain couples TRBV11-2 to TRBJ2-5, with D uncertain. Trimming removed 0 bases from V and 1 base from J, with 3 bases in between. CDR1 is SGHAT and CDR2 is FQNNGV in the germline V gene. There are 13 residues in the CDR3. CDR3 sequence (DNA): TGTGCCAGCAGCTTAGATACCCAAGAGACCCAGTACTTC. Translation: CASSLDTQETQYF.

The chain carries TRBV27 and TRBJ1-1; D uncertain. Trimming took off 3 bases at V and 4 bases at J, with 12 bases between the two ends. The CDR3 is 14 amino acids. Germline loops: CDR1 MNHEY, CDR2 SMNVEV (reference sequence). The CDR3 loop is CASSFAGRGTEAFF. The CDR3 nucleotides read TGTGCCAGCAGTTTTGCAGGCCGTGGCACTGAAGCTTTCTTT.

This clonotype showed up many times. V gene TRBV6-5 combines with J gene TRBJ2-7, with 9 bases fitting TRBD2. V lost 4 bases, J lost 0 bases, and 4 bases stayed unmatched. From germline, CDR1 is MNHEY and CDR2 SVGAGI. There are 15 residues in the CDR3. The DNA of the CDR3 is TGTGCCAGCAGTTTCAAGCGGGAGGCCTCCTACGAGCAGTACTTC. Its translation: CASSFKREASYEQYF.

CDR3 nucleotide sequence: TGTGCCAGCAGTCTAAGGACTAGCGGGAGGGGGATGAACACCGGGGAGCTGTTTTTT. Protein sequence: CASSLRTSGRGMNTGELFF. The rearrangement uses TRBV12-3 or TRBV12-4 and TRBJ2-2, with 15 bases lining up with TRBD2. CDR3 size: 19 residues. J lost 1 base, V lost 5 bases, and 8 bases had no gene match.